Listed below are T cell receptor beta chains from one sample, sequenced in a study of PD-1 blockade in classical Hodgkin lymphoma. Profiled with immunoSEQ multiplex PCR; TCRdb holds only in-frame clones, not every one. Of 50,000 or so clones in the sample, roughly 66% were seen once. Specimen: peripheral blood mononuclear cells (PBMCs), collected before the second cycle of nivolumab. The receptors were gathered from a human donor with classical Hodgkin lymphoma. The CDR3 runs from the conserved cysteine through the conserved F or W. Fields, in order: J gene, D gene, V gene, clone size, CDR3 protein, CDR3 DNA. The D gene is left open where the match is weak. A clone size is listed for some rows: how often the clone was seen (once, few, many), or a class if it is expanded.

j_call: TRBJ2-5
d_call: TRBD2
v_call: TRBV10-3
clone_size: -
cdr3_aa: CAIRRSGGDQETQYF
cdr3_nt: TGTGCCATCAGGAGGAGCGGGGGGGACCAAGAGACCCAGTACTTC

j_call: TRBJ1-1
d_call: TRBD1
v_call: TRBV29-1
clone_size: -
cdr3_aa: CSAVYGTGITEAFF
cdr3_nt: TGCAGCGCCGTGTACGGGACAGGGATAACTGAAGCTTTCTTT

j_call: TRBJ2-1
d_call: TRBD2
v_call: TRBV6-5
clone_size: -
cdr3_aa: CASSYTASGEQFF
cdr3_nt: TGTGCCAGCAGTTACACTGCTAGCGGGGAGCAGTTCTTC

j_call: TRBJ1-1
d_call: TRBD1
v_call: TRBV6-1
clone_size: few
cdr3_aa: CASSAQGTAVPEAFF
cdr3_nt: TGTGCCAGCAGTGCCCAAGGGACAGCTGTTCCTGAAGCTTTCTTT

j_call: TRBJ1-4
d_call: TRBD1
v_call: TRBV27
clone_size: once
cdr3_aa: CASSLFGQGGEKLFF
cdr3_nt: TGTGCCAGCAGTTTATTTGGACAGGGAGGTGAAAAACTGTTTTTT

j_call: TRBJ2-7
d_call: -
v_call: TRBV4-1
clone_size: -
cdr3_aa: CASSRDDANYYEQYF
cdr3_nt: TGCGCCAGCAGCCGCGACGACGCAAACTACTACGAGCAGTACTTC

j_call: TRBJ2-2
d_call: -
v_call: TRBV6-6
clone_size: few
cdr3_aa: CASSYPGELFF
cdr3_nt: TGTGCCAGCAGTTACCCCGGGGAGCTGTTTTTT

j_call: TRBJ1-1
d_call: -
v_call: TRBV7-9
clone_size: -
cdr3_aa: CASSFSLETEAFF
cdr3_nt: TGTGCCAGCAGCTTCAGTTTGGAGACTGAAGCTTTCTTT

j_call: TRBJ1-2
d_call: -
v_call: TRBV6-5
clone_size: -
cdr3_aa: CASSSGLPLGYGYTF
cdr3_nt: TGTGCCAGCAGTTCGGGACTCCCCTTGGGGTATGGCTACACCTTC

j_call: TRBJ1-1
d_call: -
v_call: TRBV30
clone_size: -
cdr3_aa: CAWRGSMNTEAFF
cdr3_nt: TGTGCCTGGAGAGGCAGTATGAACACTGAAGCTTTCTTT

j_call: TRBJ1-5
d_call: TRBD1
v_call: TRBV18
clone_size: few
cdr3_aa: CASSPTGGTASNQPQHF
cdr3_nt: TGTGCCAGCTCACCTACAGGGGGGACCGCGAGCAATCAGCCCCAGCATTTT

j_call: TRBJ2-7
d_call: -
v_call: TRBV6-5
clone_size: -
cdr3_aa: CASSVLRDSSYEQYF
cdr3_nt: TGTGCCAGCAGTGTCCTCCGGGACTCTTCCTACGAGCAGTACTTC

j_call: TRBJ1-1
d_call: -
v_call: TRBV6-6
clone_size: -
cdr3_aa: CASSYSQTLNTEAFF
cdr3_nt: TGTGCCAGCAGTTACTCGCAGACTTTGAACACTGAAGCTTTCTTT

j_call: TRBJ2-5
d_call: -
v_call: TRBV28
clone_size: -
cdr3_aa: CASSLGTAGTQYF
cdr3_nt: TGTGCCAGCAGTTTGGGGACAGCGGGGACCCAGTACTTC

j_call: TRBJ1-1
d_call: TRBD1
v_call: TRBV7-2
clone_size: -
cdr3_aa: CASSPTSSRGRTEAFF
cdr3_nt: TGTGCCAGCAGCCCAACCTCCTCGAGGGGGCGGACTGAAGCTTTCTTT

j_call: TRBJ2-7
d_call: -
v_call: TRBV5-6
clone_size: once
cdr3_aa: CASSATANEQYF
cdr3_nt: TGTGCCAGCAGCGCGACTGCAAACGAGCAGTACTTC

j_call: TRBJ1-2
d_call: -
v_call: TRBV6-6
clone_size: few
cdr3_aa: CASSYGSAGGYTF
cdr3_nt: TGTGCCAGCAGTTACGGCTCTGCAGGTGGCTACACCTTC

j_call: TRBJ2-5
d_call: -
v_call: TRBV30
clone_size: -
cdr3_aa: CAWSPLDETQYF
cdr3_nt: TGTGCCTGGAGTCCCCTTGATGAGACCCAGTACTTC

j_call: TRBJ1-2
d_call: TRBD1
v_call: TRBV27
clone_size: once
cdr3_aa: CASSLRTGGHGYTF
cdr3_nt: TGTGCCAGCAGTCTAAGGACAGGGGGACATGGCTACACCTTC

j_call: TRBJ1-3
d_call: -
v_call: TRBV7-9
clone_size: -
cdr3_aa: CASRLQGHSGNTIYF
cdr3_nt: TGTGCCAGCAGATTACAGGGCCACTCTGGAAACACCATATATTTT

j_call: TRBJ1-2
d_call: -
v_call: TRBV5-6
clone_size: -
cdr3_aa: CASSLAQVYGYTF
cdr3_nt: TGTGCCAGCAGCTTGGCCCAGGTGTATGGCTACACCTTC

j_call: TRBJ2-6
d_call: -
v_call: TRBV7-2
clone_size: -
cdr3_aa: CASTLKISGANVLTF
cdr3_nt: TGTGCCAGCACCCTAAAAATCTCTGGGGCCAACGTCCTGACTTTC

j_call: TRBJ2-7
d_call: TRBD1
v_call: TRBV29-1
clone_size: -
cdr3_aa: CSVQQGTLNYEQYF
cdr3_nt: TGCAGCGTTCAACAGGGGACCTTAAATTACGAGCAGTACTTC

j_call: TRBJ2-1
d_call: -
v_call: TRBV6-1
clone_size: -
cdr3_aa: CASATSGGWQGEAFF
cdr3_nt: TGTGCCAGCGCCACCTCGGGGGGCTGGCAGGGCGAGGCGTTCTTC

j_call: TRBJ2-1
d_call: -
v_call: TRBV19
clone_size: -
cdr3_aa: CASTSGATTSEQFF
cdr3_nt: TGTGCCAGTACCTCAGGGGCAACCACATCGGAGCAGTTCTTC

j_call: TRBJ1-4
d_call: TRBD1
v_call: TRBV7-2
clone_size: -
cdr3_aa: CASSPTRTGSNEKLFF
cdr3_nt: TGTGCCAGCAGCCCCACCAGGACAGGGAGCAATGAAAAACTGTTTTTT

j_call: TRBJ2-7
d_call: TRBD1
v_call: TRBV2
clone_size: -
cdr3_aa: CASSQDRGTSPEQYF
cdr3_nt: TGTGCCAGCAGTCAGGACAGGGGAACTTCACCCGAGCAGTACTTC

j_call: TRBJ2-3
d_call: TRBD2
v_call: TRBV9
clone_size: -
cdr3_aa: CASSVRLAATDTQYF
cdr3_nt: TGTGCCAGCAGCGTTAGACTAGCGGCCACAGATACGCAGTATTTT

j_call: TRBJ2-5
d_call: -
v_call: TRBV5-4
clone_size: -
cdr3_aa: CASSRSGQETQYF
cdr3_nt: TGTGCCAGCAGCCGTAGCGGCCAAGAGACCCAGTACTTC

j_call: TRBJ1-5
d_call: TRBD1
v_call: TRBV18
clone_size: -
cdr3_aa: CASSPGTGYSNQPQHF
cdr3_nt: TGTGCCAGCTCACCCGGGACAGGTTATAGCAATCAGCCCCAGCATTTT

j_call: TRBJ2-5
d_call: -
v_call: TRBV7-9
clone_size: -
cdr3_aa: CASSLDGATQYF
cdr3_nt: TGTGCCAGCAGCTTAGACGGGGCGACCCAGTACTTC

j_call: TRBJ2-7
d_call: -
v_call: TRBV18
clone_size: few
cdr3_aa: CASSPDRMPSYEQYF
cdr3_nt: TGTGCCAGCTCACCCGACAGGATGCCCTCCTACGAGCAGTACTTC

j_call: TRBJ2-3
d_call: -
v_call: TRBV7-9
clone_size: once
cdr3_aa: CASSLGAGLAPKGTDTQYF
cdr3_nt: TGTGCCAGCAGCTTAGGTGCGGGCCTAGCGCCAAAGGGGACAGATACGCAGTATTTT

j_call: TRBJ2-1
d_call: -
v_call: TRBV25-1
clone_size: -
cdr3_aa: CASTPPGFDNEQFF
cdr3_nt: TGTGCCAGCACCCCCCCGGGTTTCGACAATGAGCAGTTCTTC

j_call: TRBJ2-5
d_call: TRBD2
v_call: TRBV6-6
clone_size: once
cdr3_aa: CATTAGRPEETQYF
cdr3_nt: TGTGCCACAACAGCGGGACGGCCGGAGGAGACCCAGTACTTC

j_call: TRBJ2-3
d_call: TRBD1
v_call: TRBV27
clone_size: -
cdr3_aa: CASSLRTGVSTDTQYF
cdr3_nt: TGTGCCAGCAGTCTCAGGACAGGGGTGAGCACAGATACGCAGTATTTT

j_call: TRBJ2-3
d_call: TRBD2
v_call: TRBV30
clone_size: -
cdr3_aa: CAWSRSSGGTDTQYF
cdr3_nt: TGTGCCTGGAGCCGGTCAAGCGGGGGAACAGATACGCAGTATTTT

j_call: TRBJ2-5
d_call: -
v_call: TRBV27
clone_size: -
cdr3_aa: CARPRMKETQYF
cdr3_nt: TGTGCCAGACCTAGGATGAAAGAGACCCAGTACTTC

j_call: TRBJ2-7
d_call: -
v_call: TRBV30
clone_size: -
cdr3_aa: CAWSVEVRREQYF
cdr3_nt: TGTGCCTGGAGTGTAGAGGTTAGGCGCGAGCAGTACTTC

j_call: TRBJ1-1
d_call: -
v_call: TRBV7-2
clone_size: once
cdr3_aa: CASSSYPRNTEAFF
cdr3_nt: TGTGCCAGCAGCTCTTATCCGAGGAACACTGAAGCTTTCTTT

j_call: TRBJ2-5
d_call: -
v_call: TRBV6-1
clone_size: few
cdr3_aa: CASSEGTGWGRQETQYF
cdr3_nt: TGTGCCAGCAGTGAAGGTACTGGCTGGGGGAGACAAGAGACCCAGTACTTC

j_call: TRBJ2-7
d_call: TRBD2
v_call: TRBV28
clone_size: -
cdr3_aa: CASSLFRGGTYEQYF
cdr3_nt: TGTGCCAGCAGTTTATTTCGGGGGGGGACCTACGAGCAGTACTTC

j_call: TRBJ1-2
d_call: TRBD1
v_call: TRBV27
clone_size: -
cdr3_aa: CASSDRDYGYTF
cdr3_nt: TGTGCCAGCAGCGACAGGGATTATGGCTACACCTTC

j_call: TRBJ2-3
d_call: TRBD2
v_call: TRBV13
clone_size: -
cdr3_aa: CASSKILAGGADTQYF
cdr3_nt: TGTGCCAGCAGCAAAATTCTAGCGGGAGGGGCAGATACGCAGTATTTT

j_call: TRBJ1-2
d_call: -
v_call: TRBV6-6
clone_size: -
cdr3_aa: CASSYSSLPPHYTF
cdr3_nt: TGTGCCAGCAGTTACTCGAGCCTTCCCCCTCACTACACCTTC

j_call: TRBJ2-5
d_call: -
v_call: TRBV11-2
clone_size: -
cdr3_aa: CASSRLPGTQETQYF
cdr3_nt: TGTGCCAGCAGCCGCTTACCCGGGACCCAAGAGACCCAGTACTTC

j_call: TRBJ1-5
d_call: -
v_call: TRBV6-5
clone_size: -
cdr3_aa: CASSSTGYNQPQHF
cdr3_nt: TGTGCCAGCAGCTCAACAGGGTACAATCAGCCCCAGCATTTT

j_call: TRBJ1-2
d_call: -
v_call: TRBV6-5
clone_size: -
cdr3_aa: CASSYSLGVYGYTF
cdr3_nt: TGTGCCAGCAGTTACTCGTTGGGGGTCTATGGCTACACCTTC

j_call: TRBJ2-3
d_call: TRBD2
v_call: TRBV7-2
clone_size: -
cdr3_aa: CASSLLAGAVDTQYF
cdr3_nt: TGTGCCAGCAGTCTCTTGGCGGGAGCGGTAGATACGCAGTATTTT

j_call: TRBJ2-7
d_call: -
v_call: TRBV6-5
clone_size: few
cdr3_aa: CASSYALGLGEQYF
cdr3_nt: TGTGCCAGCAGTTACGCCCTGGGGCTGGGGGAGCAGTACTTC

j_call: TRBJ2-2
d_call: TRBD1
v_call: TRBV30
clone_size: -
cdr3_aa: CAWQGQGPGELFF
cdr3_nt: TGTGCCTGGCAGGGACAGGGGCCCGGGGAGCTGTTTTTT

j_call: TRBJ2-5
d_call: -
v_call: TRBV7-2
clone_size: -
cdr3_aa: CASSLVLWSETQYF
cdr3_nt: TGTGCCAGCAGCTTAGTGCTCTGGTCGGAGACCCAGTACTTC